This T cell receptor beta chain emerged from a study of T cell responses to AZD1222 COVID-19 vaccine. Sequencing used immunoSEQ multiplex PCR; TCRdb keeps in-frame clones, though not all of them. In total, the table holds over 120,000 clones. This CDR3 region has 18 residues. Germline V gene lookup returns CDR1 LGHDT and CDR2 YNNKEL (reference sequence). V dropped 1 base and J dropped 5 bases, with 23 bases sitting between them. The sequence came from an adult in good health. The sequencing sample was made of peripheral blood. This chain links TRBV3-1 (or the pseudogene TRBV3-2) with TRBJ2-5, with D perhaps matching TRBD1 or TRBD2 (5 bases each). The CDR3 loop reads CASSQGYPRDPQGETQYF. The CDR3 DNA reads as TGTGCCAGCAGCCAAGGATACCCCCGGGACCCCCAAGGGGAGACCCAGTACTTC.